This paragraph covers one T cell receptor (beta chain) sequence. The sample comes from a study of CD8 T cells in Susac syndrome. The patients with Susac syndrome satisfied recently defined diagnostic criteria for either definite or probable disease. The V and J ends lost 0 bases and 9 bases respectively, with 12 bases between them. CDR3 length: 14 amino acids. Germline lookup yields CDR1 SGHAT and CDR2 FQNNGV. RNA, at roughly 0.45 to 1 ug, was reverse transcribed with random hexamers. MiXCR, run by TCRdb on the immunoSEQ multiplex PCR reads, gives a single entry per CDR3 protein. The sample contains fewer than 200,000 distinct CDR3 sequences, around nine tenths of which appear only once.

The receptor's source is a human donor with Susac syndrome. The sequenced sample was CD4+ T cells from PBMCs. The chain recombines TRBV11-2 with TRBJ2-1; D is uncertain. The CDR3 DNA is TGTGCCAGCAGCTTAGATGTGGGTTGGGGTGAGCAGTTCTTC. Protein sequence: CASSLDVGWGEQFF.